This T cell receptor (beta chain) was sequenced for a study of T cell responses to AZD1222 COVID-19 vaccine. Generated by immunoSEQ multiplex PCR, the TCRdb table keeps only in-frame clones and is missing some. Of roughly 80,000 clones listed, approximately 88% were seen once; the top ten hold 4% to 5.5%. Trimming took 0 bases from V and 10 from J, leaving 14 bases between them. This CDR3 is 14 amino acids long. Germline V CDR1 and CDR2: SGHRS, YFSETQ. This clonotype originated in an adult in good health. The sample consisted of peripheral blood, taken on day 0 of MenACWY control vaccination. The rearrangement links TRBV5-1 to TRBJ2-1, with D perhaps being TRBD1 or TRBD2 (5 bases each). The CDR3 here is CASSLALEGIEQFF. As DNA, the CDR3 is TGCGCCAGCAGCTTGGCCTTAGAGGGGATCGAGCAGTTCTTC.